These 10 T cell receptor beta chains were all obtained from the same sample, sequenced in a study of cytomegalovirus exposure and HLA in healthy donors. The PCR contained 60 Vbeta and 13 Jbeta primers. Assay: immunoSEQ multiplex PCR; the TCRdb copy retains only in-frame clones and omits some. This table holds about 140,000 clones, 70% to 75% found once. Sequencing was performed on PBMCs. These receptors were collected from a human donor in good health.

The J gene is TRBJ2-2, the V gene TRBV11-2; D ambiguous. Germline CDR1 is SGHAT and CDR2 is FQNNGV. The CDR3 runs 12 residues. With 4 bases removed from V and 2 bases from J, the gap between germline ends came to 2 bases. The CDR3 DNA is TGTGCCAGCAGCTCAAACACCGGGGAGCTGTTTTTT. Protein: CASSSNTGELFF.

The chain is built from TRBV5-5 and TRBJ1-2; TRBD1 matches 9 bases. Germline V lookup: CDR1 SGHKS, CDR2 YYEKEE (reference sequence). With V trimmed by 3 bases and J by 6 bases, 9 bases remained unmatched. The CDR3 runs to 15 residues. As DNA, the CDR3 is TGTGCCAGCAGCTGGGAGGGACAGGGACTTAATGGCTACACCTTC. Amino acids: CASSWEGQGLNGYTF.

The V call is TRBV7-3, the J call TRBJ2-1, with D perhaps TRBD2 (5 bases). The CDR3 sequence is 12 residues long. Germline V CDR1 and CDR2: SGHTA, FQGTGA. Trimming took off 1 base at V and 10 bases at J, with 8 bases between the two ends. CDR3: CASSLIGGEQFF. The CDR3 DNA is TGTGCCAGCAGCTTAATTGGCGGGGAGCAGTTCTTC.

The V call is TRBV7-3, the J call TRBJ1-2, with 9 bases fitting TRBD1. Germline CDR1 reads SGHTA; CDR2 reads FQGTGA. V trimming: 4 bases; J trimming: 9 bases; junction bases outside the gene matches: 9. This CDR3 comprises 14 residues. The CDR3 reads CASSSIPGTGSYTF. The CDR3 DNA follows: TGTGCCAGCAGCTCCATCCCTGGGACAGGGAGCTACACCTTC. The whole variable domain, filled in from reference TRBV7-3 and TRBJ1-2, reads GAGVSQTPSNKVTEKGKYVELRCDPISGHTALYWYRQSLGQGPEFLIYFQGTGAADDSGLPNDRFFAVRPEGSVSTLKIQRTERGDSAVYLCASSSIPGTGSYTFGSGTRLTVV.

The genes are TRBV9 and TRBJ2-5; 8 bases align to TRBD2. J was trimmed by 5 bases and V by 2 bases; bases with no gene match: 8. The CDR3 has 15 residues. Germline assignment: CDR1 SGDLS and CDR2 YYNGEE. The DNA of the CDR3 is TGTGCCAGCAGCGTCTTGACTAGCGCGGGGGAGACCCAGTACTTC. This sequence encodes CASSVLTSAGETQYF.

The rearrangement uses TRBV2 and TRBJ2-7, with 8 bases identical to TRBD1. Per germline, CDR1 SNHLY and CDR2 FYNNEI. The ends lost 3 bases at V and 7 bases at J; junction bases unmatched: 8. CDR3 length: 14 amino acids. This chain's CDR3 is CASSDPNRGEEQYF. The CDR3 DNA reads TGTGCCAGCAGTGATCCCAACAGGGGGGAAGAGCAGTACTTC.

The gene calls are TRBV6-6 and TRBJ2-5, with TRBD1 as a possible D gene (6 bases). V was pared by 7 bases and J by 1 base, with 10 bases between. The CDR3 is 13 residues long. Germline values: CDR1 MNHNY, CDR2 SVGAGI (reference sequence). This chain's CDR3 is CASTEDSQETQYF. The DNA for the CDR3 is TGTGCCAGCACCGAGGACAGCCAAGAGACCCAGTACTTC.

J is TRBJ2-3 and V is TRBV28; 7 positions match TRBD1. The CDR3 is made up of 15 amino acids. J was trimmed by 1 base and V by 8 bases; bases with no gene match: 9. CDR1 MDHEN and CDR2 SYDVKM come from the germline V gene. CDR3 nucleotides: TGTGCCAGCGATCAATACAGGGGATGCACAGATACGCAGTATTTT. Protein: CASDQYRGCTDTQYF.

This clone was seen a single time. One junction end disagrees with the germline gene, perhaps due to a read error. This chain joins TRBV2 and TRBJ2-7, with D possibly TRBD1 on 5 matching bases. From germline, CDR1 is SNHLY and CDR2 FYNNEI. The CDR3 sequence is 12 residues long. The CDR3 bases are TGTGCCAGCTGTGAAGACAGAGTCTTAACGGCCTTC. Translation: CASCEDRVLTAF.

This chain uses TRBV7-9 with TRBJ2-1; a weak D match, TRBD1 (5 bases). In germline, CDR1 is SEHNR, CDR2 FQNEAQ (reference sequence). V was trimmed by 2 bases and J by 1 base, leaving 9 bases between them. The CDR3 has 15 amino acids. CDR3 coding DNA: TGTGCCAGCAGCTTAACAGGCCCATCCTACAATGAGCAGTTCTTC. Protein: CASSLTGPSYNEQFF.